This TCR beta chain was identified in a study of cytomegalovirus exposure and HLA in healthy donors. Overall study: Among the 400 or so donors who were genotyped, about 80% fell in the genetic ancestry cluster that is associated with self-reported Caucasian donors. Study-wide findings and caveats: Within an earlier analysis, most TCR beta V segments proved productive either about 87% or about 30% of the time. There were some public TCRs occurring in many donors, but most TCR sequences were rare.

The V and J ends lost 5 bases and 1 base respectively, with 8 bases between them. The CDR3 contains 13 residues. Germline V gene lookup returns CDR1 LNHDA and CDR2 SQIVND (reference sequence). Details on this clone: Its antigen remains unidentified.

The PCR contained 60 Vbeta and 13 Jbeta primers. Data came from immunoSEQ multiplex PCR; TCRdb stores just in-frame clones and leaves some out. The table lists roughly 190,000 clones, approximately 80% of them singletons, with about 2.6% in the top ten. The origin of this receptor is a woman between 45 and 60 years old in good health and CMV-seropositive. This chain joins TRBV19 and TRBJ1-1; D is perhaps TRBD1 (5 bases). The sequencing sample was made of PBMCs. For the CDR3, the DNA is TGTGCCAGTAGTTCCCAGGGGAACACTGAAGCTTTCTTT. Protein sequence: CASSSQGNTEAFF.